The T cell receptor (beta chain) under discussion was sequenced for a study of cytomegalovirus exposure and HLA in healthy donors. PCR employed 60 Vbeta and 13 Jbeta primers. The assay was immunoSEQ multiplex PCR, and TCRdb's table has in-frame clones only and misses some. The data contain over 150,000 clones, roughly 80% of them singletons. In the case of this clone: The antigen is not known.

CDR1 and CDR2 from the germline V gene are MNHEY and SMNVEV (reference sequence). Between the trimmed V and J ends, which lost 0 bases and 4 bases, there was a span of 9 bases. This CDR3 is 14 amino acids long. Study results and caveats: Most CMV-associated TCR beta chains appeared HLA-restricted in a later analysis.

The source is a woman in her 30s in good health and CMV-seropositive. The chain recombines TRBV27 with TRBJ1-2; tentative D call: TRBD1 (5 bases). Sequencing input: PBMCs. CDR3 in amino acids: CASSLSPGSYGYTF. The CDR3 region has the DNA TGTGCCAGCAGTTTATCTCCAGGGTCCTATGGCTACACCTTC.